The rows below give T cell receptor beta chains drawn from one sample of a study of blood T cell repertoires in COVID-19. Method: immunoSEQ multiplex PCR; TCRdb's copy keeps in-frame clones and lacks some. In the table there are 200,000 to 250,000 clones, around 83% of which are singletons. Sequencing was performed on PBMCs or T cells enriched from blood (not recorded which). The receptor source for this set is a woman in her thirties or forties who had recovered from COVID-19. Each CDR3 is given with its conserved first and last residue. The D gene is left open where the match is weak. Expanded clones get a size class; other rows say once, few or many, or leave the size out.

j_gene: TRBJ1-3; d_gene: .; v_gene: TRBV7-2; abundance: .; CDR3nt: TGTGCCAGCAGCTTCCATGGCCCTGGAAACACCATATATTTT; CDR3aa: CASSFHGPGNTIYF
j_gene: TRBJ2-3; d_gene: TRBD1; v_gene: TRBV11-2; abundance: .; CDR3nt: TGTGCCAGCAGCTTAGGCGTGGGACAGTCCACAGATACGCAGTATTTT; CDR3aa: CASSLGVGQSTDTQYF
j_gene: TRBJ1-1; d_gene: .; v_gene: TRBV15; abundance: once; CDR3nt: TGTGCCACCAGCCGCGGGGACGGATCGAACACTGAAGCTTTCTTT; CDR3aa: CATSRGDGSNTEAFF
j_gene: TRBJ2-5; d_gene: .; v_gene: TRBV10-3; abundance: .; CDR3nt: TGTGCCATCAGTGATCGGGATCGTGATGAGAGCGAGACCCAGTACTTC; CDR3aa: CAISDRDRDESETQYF
j_gene: TRBJ1-1; d_gene: TRBD1; v_gene: TRBV28; abundance: .; CDR3nt: TGTGCCAGCAGTACGGACAGGGGGCTTATGAACACTGAAGCTTTCTTT; CDR3aa: CASSTDRGLMNTEAFF
j_gene: TRBJ2-3; d_gene: TRBD1; v_gene: TRBV13; abundance: few; CDR3nt: TGTGCCAGCAGCGTCGGGACAGGGGATACGCAGTATTTT; CDR3aa: CASSVGTGDTQYF
j_gene: TRBJ2-7; d_gene: .; v_gene: TRBV4-2; abundance: .; CDR3nt: TGTGCCAGCAGCCCCGCGGAGGGATCAGCCTACGAGCAGTACTTC; CDR3aa: CASSPAEGSAYEQYF
j_gene: TRBJ2-3; d_gene: TRBD2; v_gene: TRBV5-6; abundance: .; CDR3nt: TGTGCCAGCAGCATATTCACTAGCGGGAGCACAGATACGCAGTATTTT; CDR3aa: CASSIFTSGSTDTQYF
j_gene: TRBJ2-4; d_gene: TRBD2; v_gene: TRBV9; abundance: .; CDR3nt: TGTGCCAGCAGCCCTTTAGCGGGACAAGCCAAAAACATTCAGTACTTC; CDR3aa: CASSPLAGQAKNIQYF
j_gene: TRBJ1-3; d_gene: .; v_gene: TRBV6-6; abundance: .; CDR3nt: TGTGCCAGCTGCTGGGGGGGGCCGAGGCTCGGAAACACCATATATTTT; CDR3aa: CASCWGGPRLGNTIYF
j_gene: TRBJ2-7; d_gene: TRBD2; v_gene: TRBV5-4; abundance: .; CDR3nt: TGTGCCAGCAGCTCGACTAGCGGGAGTTCCAACGAGCAGTACTTC; CDR3aa: CASSSTSGSSNEQYF
j_gene: TRBJ1-6; d_gene: TRBD1; v_gene: TRBV28; abundance: .; CDR3nt: TGTGCCAGCAGTTTAGGGGACAGGGATAATTCACCCCTCCACTTT; CDR3aa: CASSLGDRDNSPLHF
j_gene: TRBJ2-3; d_gene: TRBD2; v_gene: TRBV5-5; abundance: .; CDR3nt: TGTGCCAGCAGCTTCAATCCAGCGGGAGGAGCCACAGATACGCAGTATTTT; CDR3aa: CASSFNPAGGATDTQYF
j_gene: TRBJ2-7; d_gene: .; v_gene: TRBV5-1; abundance: .; CDR3nt: TGCGCCAGCAGCTTGGCGGGTCGCACCTACTCCTACGAGCAGTACTTC; CDR3aa: CASSLAGRTYSYEQYF
j_gene: TRBJ1-1; d_gene: .; v_gene: TRBV7-9; abundance: .; CDR3nt: TGTGCCAGCAGCTTACGGGGAAGTGGCACTGAAGCTTTCTTT; CDR3aa: CASSLRGSGTEAFF
j_gene: TRBJ2-2; d_gene: .; v_gene: TRBV3-1/TRBV3-2; abundance: .; CDR3nt: TGTGCCAGCAGCCATAGCGGCGGGGAGCTGTTTTTT; CDR3aa: CASSHSGGELFF
j_gene: TRBJ1-4; d_gene: TRBD1; v_gene: TRBV5-5; abundance: once; CDR3nt: TGTGCCAGCAGCACCGGGACAGGGCAAGAAAAACTGTTTTTT; CDR3aa: CASSTGTGQEKLFF
j_gene: TRBJ2-5; d_gene: TRBD1; v_gene: TRBV7-2; abundance: .; CDR3nt: TGTGCCAGCAGCTTCGGGACAGTACAAGAGACCCAGTACTTC; CDR3aa: CASSFGTVQETQYF
j_gene: TRBJ2-3; d_gene: TRBD2; v_gene: TRBV30; abundance: .; CDR3nt: TGTGCCGAGAGCGGAGGGACTAGCGACGTGACAGATACGCAGTATTTT; CDR3aa: CAESGGTSDVTDTQYF
j_gene: TRBJ2-1; d_gene: TRBD2; v_gene: TRBV30; abundance: .; CDR3nt: TGTGCCTGGAGTGTACTAGCGGGAGTGACGGATGAGCAGTTCTTC; CDR3aa: CAWSVLAGVTDEQFF
j_gene: TRBJ2-1; d_gene: .; v_gene: TRBV4-1; abundance: .; CDR3nt: TGCGCCAGCAGCCAAGATGGGCTTAATGAGCAGTTCTTC; CDR3aa: CASSQDGLNEQFF
j_gene: TRBJ2-3; d_gene: .; v_gene: TRBV5-4; abundance: .; CDR3nt: TGTGCCAGCAGCTTGGCGCTAGGGACTGTCAGAACAGATACGCAGTATTTT; CDR3aa: CASSLALGTVRTDTQYF
j_gene: TRBJ1-5; d_gene: .; v_gene: TRBV24-1; abundance: .; CDR3nt: TGTGCCACCAGTGATTCATCCGGGACATCGGGAGGGGATAATCAGCCCCAGCATTTT; CDR3aa: CATSDSSGTSGGDNQPQHF
j_gene: TRBJ2-7; d_gene: .; v_gene: TRBV27; abundance: .; CDR3nt: TGTGCCAGCAGTTTGGAACCTACTACGGAGCAGTACTTC; CDR3aa: CASSLEPTTEQYF
j_gene: TRBJ1-5; d_gene: .; v_gene: TRBV30; abundance: .; CDR3nt: TGTGCCTGGAGTGTAGGGACAAATAGCAATCAGCCCCAGCATTTT; CDR3aa: CAWSVGTNSNQPQHF
j_gene: TRBJ2-7; d_gene: .; v_gene: TRBV4-2; abundance: .; CDR3nt: TGTGCCAGCAGCCAAGAACCGACTCACTACGAGCAGTACTTC; CDR3aa: CASSQEPTHYEQYF
j_gene: TRBJ1-1; d_gene: .; v_gene: TRBV19; abundance: .; CDR3nt: TGTGCCAGTAGTTGGATGGGCAACACTGAAGCTTTCTTT; CDR3aa: CASSWMGNTEAFF
j_gene: TRBJ2-3; d_gene: TRBD2; v_gene: TRBV5-1; abundance: .; CDR3nt: TGCGCCAGCAGCTTGGCCGGGACTAGCGGGAGGAAGACAGATACGCAGTATTTT; CDR3aa: CASSLAGTSGRKTDTQYF
j_gene: TRBJ1-2; d_gene: TRBD1; v_gene: TRBV7-2; abundance: .; CDR3nt: TGTGCCAGCAGCCCGCGGACAGGAAGCTATGGCTACACCTTC; CDR3aa: CASSPRTGSYGYTF
j_gene: TRBJ2-7; d_gene: TRBD2; v_gene: TRBV13; abundance: .; CDR3nt: TGTGCCAGCTCTAAACGCGGGAGCTCCTACGAGCAGTACTTC; CDR3aa: CASSKRGSSYEQYF
j_gene: TRBJ1-6; d_gene: .; v_gene: TRBV12-3/TRBV12-4; abundance: .; CDR3nt: TGTGCCAGCAGCCTTTCCAGGGATTTGCCCCTCCACTTT; CDR3aa: CASSLSRDLPLHF
j_gene: TRBJ2-1; d_gene: TRBD2; v_gene: TRBV19; abundance: .; CDR3nt: TGTGCCACCAGGGGACTAGCGGGTAATGAGCAGTTCTTC; CDR3aa: CATRGLAGNEQFF
j_gene: TRBJ1-1; d_gene: TRBD1; v_gene: TRBV6-5; abundance: once; CDR3nt: TGTGCCAGCAGCCCCGACAGGGATGCCGCTGAAGCTTTCTTT; CDR3aa: CASSPDRDAAEAFF
j_gene: TRBJ2-5; d_gene: TRBD2; v_gene: TRBV30; abundance: .; CDR3nt: TGTGCCTGGAGGGGGACTACTCCTGGGACCCAGTACTTC; CDR3aa: CAWRGTTPGTQYF
j_gene: TRBJ2-7; d_gene: .; v_gene: TRBV5-4; abundance: once; CDR3nt: TGTGCCAGCAGCTTGGGGGGACTCAGGAGCTCCTACGAGCAGTACTTC; CDR3aa: CASSLGGLRSSYEQYF
j_gene: TRBJ2-6; d_gene: .; v_gene: TRBV4-2; abundance: few; CDR3nt: TGTGCCAGCAGCCAAGCGGTGGAGGGGGCAGGTGGGGCCAACGTCCTGACTTTC; CDR3aa: CASSQAVEGAGGANVLTF
j_gene: TRBJ2-5; d_gene: TRBD2; v_gene: TRBV27; abundance: many; CDR3nt: TGTGCCAGCAGCTTAGCGGGATGGGGAGAGACCCAGTACTTC; CDR3aa: CASSLAGWGETQYF
j_gene: TRBJ2-3; d_gene: .; v_gene: TRBV5-1; abundance: .; CDR3nt: TGCGCCAGCAGCTTAGTTCCGGGACTTGAGGCAGATACGCAGTATTTT; CDR3aa: CASSLVPGLEADTQYF
j_gene: TRBJ2-7; d_gene: TRBD2; v_gene: TRBV4-1; abundance: .; CDR3nt: TGCGCCAGCAGCCAAGATCCGCTAGCGGGAGGTTTTGTCTCCTACGAGCAGTACTTC; CDR3aa: CASSQDPLAGGFVSYEQYF
j_gene: TRBJ1-1; d_gene: .; v_gene: TRBV18; abundance: .; CDR3nt: TGTGCCAGCTTTCAGGGTGACACTGAAGCTTTCTTT; CDR3aa: CASFQGDTEAFF
j_gene: TRBJ1-2; d_gene: TRBD1; v_gene: TRBV10-2; abundance: .; CDR3nt: TGCGCCAGCAGTGAGAGGGGGACAGGGGGCCTGCGCGGCTACACCTTC; CDR3aa: CASSERGTGGLRGYTF
j_gene: TRBJ2-3; d_gene: .; v_gene: TRBV19; abundance: .; CDR3nt: TGTGCCAGTAGTATAGGGGGGACTTTCACAGATACGCAGTATTTT; CDR3aa: CASSIGGTFTDTQYF
j_gene: TRBJ2-1; d_gene: TRBD2; v_gene: TRBV7-9; abundance: .; CDR3nt: TGTGCCAGCAGCTCGAGCGGGGCCGGGCAGTTCTTC; CDR3aa: CASSSSGAGQFF
j_gene: TRBJ1-4; d_gene: .; v_gene: TRBV19; abundance: .; CDR3nt: TGTGCCAGTACCTATACCCCCTGGCAGGGGAAGGAAAAACTGTTTTTT; CDR3aa: CASTYTPWQGKEKLFF